This T cell receptor beta chain was found in a study of cytomegalovirus exposure and HLA in healthy donors. Worth noting for this clone: As yet, its antigen is unknown.

This CDR3 contains 14 residues. Germline V gives CDR1 SQVTM, CDR2 ANQGSEA. V lost 7 bases, J lost 4 bases, and 7 bases stayed unmatched. Both 60 Vbeta primers and 13 Jbeta primers went into the PCR. The assay was immunoSEQ multiplex PCR, and TCRdb's table has in-frame clones only and misses some. The repertoire consists of some 85,000 clones, with 60% to 85% occurring once and the leading ten covering over 4.5%. Regarding the study as a whole: Of the V segments, some could not be distinguished, including TRBV6-2 and TRBV6-3, and were excluded. Earlier findings revealed that most TCR beta V segments proved productive either about 87% or about 30% of the time.

The sequenced material came from PBMCs. This sequence originates from a man aged 18-30 years in good health and CMV-seropositive. V and J are TRBV29-1 and TRBJ1-1; 12 nucleotides match TRBD1. The CDR3 DNA sequence: TGCAGCGCCGGGACAGGGGGCGCGAGCACTGAAGCTTTCTTT. Protein sequence: CSAGTGGASTEAFF.